This T cell receptor beta chain stems from a study of shared clonotypes between healthy human individuals. This clone was counted once. Its antigen is currently unknown. General study findings and limits: The genetic and exposure-history diversity represented was limited by few donors. Clonotype sharing across a few donors was observed for about 5.2% of naive CD4 clonotypes.

V shed 5 bases and J shed 3 bases, with 11 bases lying between them. The V gene's germline CDR1 is SGHVS and CDR2 FNYEAQ. This CDR3 is 13 amino acids long. In the study's own analysis: ImmunoSEQ output lacked quality scores and full-length reads, limiting matched filtering. Produced via immunoSEQ multiplex PCR; TCRdb's table is partial and in-frame only. From that table come the V and J calls and clone size; the DNA was used to work out D and trimming. Of about 2 million clones in the sample, approximately 94% are singletons; the top ten hold around 1.1%. Selected positively for CCR7 and CD45RO-negative, naive CD8 cells excluded terminally differentiated effector memory CD45RA+ cells. All donors were Caucasian adults living in Nashville, Tennessee.

Sample: naive CD8+ T cells sorted from blood. The chain has TRBV7-6 and TRBJ2-7, with a weak D call TRBD1 (6 bases). The clonotype comes from a man aged 18 to 35 in good health. The CDR3 nucleotides read TGTGCCAGCAGCCCCGCGACAGGCTACGAGCAGTACTTC. This encodes CASSPATGYEQYF.